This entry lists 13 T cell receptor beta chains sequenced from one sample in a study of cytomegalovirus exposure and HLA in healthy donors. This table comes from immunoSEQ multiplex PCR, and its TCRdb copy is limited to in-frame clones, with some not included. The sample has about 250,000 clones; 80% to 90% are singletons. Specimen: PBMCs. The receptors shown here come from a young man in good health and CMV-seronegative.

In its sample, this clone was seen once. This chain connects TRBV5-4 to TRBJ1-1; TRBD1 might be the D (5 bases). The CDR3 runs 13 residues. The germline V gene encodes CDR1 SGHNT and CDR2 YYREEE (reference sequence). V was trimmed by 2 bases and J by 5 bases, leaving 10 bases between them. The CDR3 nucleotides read TGTGCCAGCAGCTTCGGGGGGGAGACTGAAGCTTTCTTT. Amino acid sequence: CASSFGGETEAFF.

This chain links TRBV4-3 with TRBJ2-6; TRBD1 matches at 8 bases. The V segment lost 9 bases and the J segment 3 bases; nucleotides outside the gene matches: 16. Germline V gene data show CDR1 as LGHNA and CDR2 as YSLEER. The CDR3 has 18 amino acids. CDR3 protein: CASSTEVQGAGGANVLTF. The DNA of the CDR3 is TGCGCCAGTAGCACTGAGGTCCAGGGGGCTGGTGGGGCCAACGTCCTGACTTTC.

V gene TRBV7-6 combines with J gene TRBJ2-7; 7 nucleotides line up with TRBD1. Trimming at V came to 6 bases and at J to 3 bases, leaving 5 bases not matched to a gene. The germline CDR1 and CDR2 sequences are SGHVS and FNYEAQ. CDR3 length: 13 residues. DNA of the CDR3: TGTGCCAGCAGTCCCGACAGGGACTACGAGCAGTACTTC. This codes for CASSPDRDYEQYF.

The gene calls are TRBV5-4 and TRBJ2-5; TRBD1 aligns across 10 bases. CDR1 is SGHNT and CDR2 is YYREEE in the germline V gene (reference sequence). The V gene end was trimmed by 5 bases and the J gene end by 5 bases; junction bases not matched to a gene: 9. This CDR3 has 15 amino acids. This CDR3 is CASSPSGTGEETQYF. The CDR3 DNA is TGTGCCAGCAGTCCGTCCGGGACAGGGGAGGAGACCCAGTACTTC.

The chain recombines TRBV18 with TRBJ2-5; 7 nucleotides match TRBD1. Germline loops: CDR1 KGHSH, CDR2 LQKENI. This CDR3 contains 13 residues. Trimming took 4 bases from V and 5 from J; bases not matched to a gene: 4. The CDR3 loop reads CASSRGQQETQYF. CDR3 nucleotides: TGTGCCAGCTCACGGGGACAGCAGGAGACCCAGTACTTC.

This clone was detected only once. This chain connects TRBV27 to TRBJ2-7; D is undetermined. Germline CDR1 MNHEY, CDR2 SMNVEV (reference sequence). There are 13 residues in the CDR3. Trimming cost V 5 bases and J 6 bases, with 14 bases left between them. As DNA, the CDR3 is TGTGCCAGCAGTCCCCTCGGCCTAGGCGAGCAGTACTTC. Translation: CASSPLGLGEQYF.

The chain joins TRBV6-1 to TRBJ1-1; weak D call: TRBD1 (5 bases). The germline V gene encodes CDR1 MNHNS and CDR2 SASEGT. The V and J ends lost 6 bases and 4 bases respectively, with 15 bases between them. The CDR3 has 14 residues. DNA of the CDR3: TGTGCCAGCAGCATAAATACAGGATTCACTGAAGCTTTCTTT. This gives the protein CASSINTGFTEAFF.

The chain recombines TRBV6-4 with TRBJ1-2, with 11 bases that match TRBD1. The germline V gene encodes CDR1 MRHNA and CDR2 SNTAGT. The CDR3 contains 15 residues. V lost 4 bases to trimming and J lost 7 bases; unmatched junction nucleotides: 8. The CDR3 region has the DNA TGTGCCAGCAGTGGGGAAGGACAGGGGGCCGGTGGCTACACCTTC. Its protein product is CASSGEGQGAGGYTF.

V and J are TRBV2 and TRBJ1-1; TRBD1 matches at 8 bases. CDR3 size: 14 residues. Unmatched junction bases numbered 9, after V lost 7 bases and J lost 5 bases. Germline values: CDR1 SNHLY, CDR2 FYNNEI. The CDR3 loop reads CASIPRTGKTEAFF. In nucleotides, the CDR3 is TGTGCCAGCATTCCCCGGACAGGGAAGACTGAAGCTTTCTTT.

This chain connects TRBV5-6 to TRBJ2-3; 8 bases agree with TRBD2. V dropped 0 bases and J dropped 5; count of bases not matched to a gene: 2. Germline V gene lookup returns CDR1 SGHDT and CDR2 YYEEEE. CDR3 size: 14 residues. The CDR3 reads CASSLDLAGDTQYF. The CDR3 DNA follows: TGTGCCAGCAGCTTGGATCTAGCGGGAGATACGCAGTATTTT.

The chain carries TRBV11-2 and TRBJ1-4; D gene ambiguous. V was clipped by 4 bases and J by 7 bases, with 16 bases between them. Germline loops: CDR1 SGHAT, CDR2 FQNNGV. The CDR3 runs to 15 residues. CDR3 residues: CASSSSLWGGEKLFF. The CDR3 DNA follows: TGTGCCAGCAGCTCCTCCCTTTGGGGAGGTGAAAAACTGTTTTTT.

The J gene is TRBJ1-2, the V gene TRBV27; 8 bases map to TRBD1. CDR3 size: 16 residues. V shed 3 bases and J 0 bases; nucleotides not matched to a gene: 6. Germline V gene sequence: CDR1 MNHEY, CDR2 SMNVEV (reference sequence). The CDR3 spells CASSLARGLANYGYTF. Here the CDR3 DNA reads TGTGCCAGCAGTTTGGCCAGGGGGCTCGCTAACTATGGCTACACCTTC.

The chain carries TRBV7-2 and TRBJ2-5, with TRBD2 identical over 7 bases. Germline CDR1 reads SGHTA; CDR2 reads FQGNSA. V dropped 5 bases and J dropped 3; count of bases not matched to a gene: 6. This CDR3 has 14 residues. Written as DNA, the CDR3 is TGTGCCAGCAGCATTCTAGCGGTGAAAGAGACCCAGTACTTC. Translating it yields CASSILAVKETQYF.